These 29 T cell receptor beta chains came from one sample sequenced in a study of cytomegalovirus exposure and HLA in healthy donors. The PCR ran on 60 Vbeta and 13 Jbeta primers. The data were produced by immunoSEQ multiplex PCR, yet TCRdb's version contains in-frame clones alone and is incomplete. Among around 150,000 clones listed, approximately 57% were seen once. Input material: PBMCs. The receptor source for this set is a male donor in good health and CMV-seronegative.

This clone was detected only a few times. V gene TRBV6-5 combines with J gene TRBJ1-6; weak D call: TRBD1 (5 bases). This CDR3 spans 16 amino acids. Germline loops: CDR1 MNHEY, CDR2 SVGAGI. Trimming shortened V by 0 bases and J by 7 bases, and 13 bases separated the two germline ends. This CDR3 is CASSYSRAGLNSPLHF. The CDR3, as DNA: TGTGCCAGCAGTTACTCGAGGGCGGGACTGAATTCACCCCTCCACTTT.

This clone was observed a handful of times. The chain joins TRBV7-8 to TRBJ1-4; D uncertain. CDR3 length equals 14 residues. Germline V gene lookup returns CDR1 SGHVS and CDR2 FQNEAQ. Trimming removed 5 bases at V and 4 bases at J, with 11 bases between. The CDR3 loop reads CASSRLLSNEKLFF. In DNA, the CDR3 is TGTGCCAGCAGCCGACTACTGAGTAATGAAAAACTGTTTTTT.

This clone was observed a few times. The rearrangement uses TRBV7-9 and TRBJ1-1; 8 bases are shared with TRBD1. The V gene's germline CDR1 is SEHNR and CDR2 FQNEAQ (reference sequence). CDR3 length equals 15 residues. Unmatched junction bases numbered 5, after V lost 5 bases and J lost 0 bases. Written as DNA, the CDR3 is TGTGCCAGCAGCCCCCGACAGGGGCTGAACACTGAAGCTTTCTTT. Translation gives CASSPRQGLNTEAFF.

This clone has a single count. The CDR3 protein is CSVVRGQGTRGITDTQYF. CDR3 nucleotides: TGCAGCGTTGTGCGGGGACAGGGTACCCGGGGGATCACAGATACGCAGTATTTT. The V call is TRBV29-1, the J call TRBJ2-3; 9 nucleotides line up with TRBD1. This CDR3 region has 18 residues. CDR1 SQVTM and CDR2 ANQGSEA come from the germline V gene. V was pared by 4 bases and J by 2 bases, with 16 bases of the junction left unmatched.

The chain combines TRBV6-1 with TRBJ2-2; D unresolved. V lost 4 bases, J lost 0 bases, and 3 bases lay in between. This CDR3 is 13 amino acids long. Germline values: CDR1 MNHNS, CDR2 SASEGT. The DNA of the CDR3 is TGTGCCAGCAGTGCTGCGAACACCGGGGAGCTGTTTTTT. Translation: CASSAANTGELFF.

The V gene is TRBV7-6, the J gene TRBJ2-7; TRBD1 matches 9 bases. J was trimmed by 4 bases and V by 5 bases; bases with no gene match: 3. Germline assignment: CDR1 SGHVS and CDR2 FNYEAQ. This CDR3 has 13 residues. The CDR3 DNA sequence: TGTGCCAGCAGCCCCGGGACAGGGTACGAGCAGTACTTC. It is translated as CASSPGTGYEQYF.

CDR3 nucleotide sequence: TGTGCCAGCAGCTCGTCCCGGGACATTTCCTACGAGCAGTACTTC. It translates to CASSSSRDISYEQYF. The chain combines TRBV5-4 with TRBJ2-7, with D tentatively TRBD1 (6 bases). Between the trimmed V and J ends, which lost 3 bases and 1 base, there was a span of 14 bases. Germline CDR1 is SGHNT and CDR2 is YYREEE (reference sequence). The CDR3 loop spans 15 amino acids.

The sample holds a few counts of this clone. The chain combines TRBV9 with TRBJ1-2; D gene ambiguous. The ends were cut back, 7 bases at V and 7 bases at J, with 23 bases in the middle. CDR3 length: 15 amino acids. Germline assignment: CDR1 SGDLS and CDR2 YYNGEE. CDR3 nucleotides: TGTGCCAGCTCAGAGGCCCCTAGAACGGGAATTGGCTACACCTTC. Residues: CASSEAPRTGIGYTF.

The chain uses TRBV15 and TRBJ2-1, with TRBD2 as a possible D gene (6 bases). In germline, CDR1 is LNHNV, CDR2 YYDKDF (reference sequence). The CDR3 covers 16 residues. The V gene lost 2 bases and the J gene lost 5 bases, with 16 bases spanning the gap. In DNA, the CDR3 is TGTGCCACCAGCAGATGGGCCGGGACTCAGAACAATGAGCAGTTCTTC. It is translated as CATSRWAGTQNNEQFF.

This clone was detected once. The chain is built from TRBV5-6 and TRBJ2-7, with 12 bases identical to TRBD2. CDR1 and CDR2 from the germline V gene are SGHDT and YYEEEE. The ends lost 0 bases at V and 2 bases at J; junction bases unmatched: 3. The CDR3 is 16 residues long. Written as DNA, the CDR3 is TGTGCCAGCAGCTTGGGGCCTAGCGGGGGGGCCTACGAGCAGTACTTC. Amino acid sequence: CASSLGPSGGAYEQYF.

This clone was found a few times. The chain carries TRBV15 and TRBJ1-2; D is perhaps TRBD1 (5 bases). Germline V lookup: CDR1 LNHNV, CDR2 YYDKDF (reference sequence). This CDR3 comprises 17 residues. V was pared by 0 bases and J by 6 bases, with 20 bases between. CDR3 sequence reads: CATSRDGGRQGRNGYTF. In DNA form, the CDR3 reads TGTGCCACCAGCAGAGATGGTGGTCGGCAGGGAAGGAATGGCTACACCTTC.

The J gene is TRBJ2-3, the V gene TRBV6-4; D is undetermined. The CDR3 runs to 13 residues. V lost 5 bases and J lost 3, with 9 bases in between. Germline CDR1 and CDR2: MRHNA and SNTAGT. The CDR3 bases are TGTGCCAGCAGTATCGACTCTACAGATACGCAGTATTTT. It encodes CASSIDSTDTQYF.

The sample holds many counts of this clone. The chain couples TRBV15 to TRBJ1-5; D is uncertain. Trimming shortened V by 5 bases and J by 0 bases, and 17 bases separated the two germline ends. CDR1 and CDR2 from the germline V gene are LNHNV and YYDKDF (reference sequence). CDR3 length equals 17 residues. The CDR3 DNA is TGTGCCACCAGCCCTGAATCTCCGGGAAATAGCAATCAGCCCCAGCATTTT. Its protein product is CATSPESPGNSNQPQHF.

This chain links TRBV19 with TRBJ2-7; 9 bases match TRBD1. Germline lookup yields CDR1 LNHDA and CDR2 SQIVND (reference sequence). Trimming at V came to 1 base and at J to 5 bases, leaving 6 bases not matched to a gene. The CDR3 has 15 residues. CDR3 sequence: CASSIAYRGQNEQYF. The CDR3 bases are TGTGCCAGTAGTATAGCTTACAGGGGGCAAAACGAGCAGTACTTC.

The chain employs TRBV10-2 and TRBJ1-4, with D possibly TRBD1 on 5 matching bases. With 5 bases removed from V and 7 bases from J, the gap between germline ends came to 8 bases. The CDR3 is 12 amino acids. Looked up from germline, CDR1 is WSHSY and CDR2 is SAAADI. CDR3 in DNA: TGCGCCAGCAGTACAGGAGCTGAAAAACTGTTTTTT. Its translation is CASSTGAEKLFF.

This clone has a handful of counts. The chain is built from TRBV5-1 and TRBJ2-3, with no clear D. The CDR3 spans 14 residues. The V gene's germline CDR1 is SGHRS and CDR2 YFSETQ. Between the trimmed V and J ends, which lost 0 bases and 2 bases, there was a span of 7 bases. The CDR3 loop is CASSLAPVTDTQYF. CDR3 nucleotide sequence: TGCGCCAGCAGCTTGGCTCCGGTCACAGATACGCAGTATTTT.

The V call is TRBV7-6, the J call TRBJ1-4; a possible D gene is TRBD1 (5 bases). The V end was cut by 1 base, the J end by 0 bases, with 12 bases between. The CDR3 runs to 17 residues. Looked up from germline, CDR1 is SGHVS and CDR2 is FNYEAQ. The CDR3 DNA reads TGTGCCAGCAGCTTAGGGCAGGGCGAGGCAACTAATGAAAAACTGTTTTTT. Encoded protein: CASSLGQGEATNEKLFF.

This clone has more than one count but fewer than ten. V and J are TRBV28 and TRBJ1-5, with D perhaps TRBD1 (6 bases). The CDR3 contains 13 residues. Per the germline V gene, CDR1 is MDHEN and CDR2 is SYDVKM. With 6 bases removed from V and 3 bases from J, the gap between germline ends came to 9 bases. CDR3 sequence (DNA): TGTGCCAGCAGCCAGGGGAACAATCAGCCCCAGCATTTT. Translated: CASSQGNNQPQHF.

The chain links TRBV5-6 to TRBJ1-2; no definite D call. V shed 3 bases and J shed 7 bases, with 7 bases lying between them. The CDR3 runs to 11 residues. Germline V gives CDR1 SGHDT, CDR2 YYEEEE. DNA for the CDR3: TGTGCCAGCAGCTCCGGTTTTGGCTACACCTTC. It encodes CASSSGFGYTF.

The chain combines TRBV7-2 with TRBJ1-3; D is perhaps TRBD1 (5 bases). Germline assignment: CDR1 SGHTA and CDR2 FQGNSA. The CDR3 totals 13 residues. Trimming cost V 1 base and J 7 bases, with 8 bases left between them. The chain's CDR3 is CASSLGGVNTIYF. The CDR3 region has the DNA TGTGCCAGCAGCTTAGGGGGGGTGAACACCATATATTTT.

This chain links TRBV6-1 with TRBJ1-1; TRBD1 aligns across 12 bases. This CDR3 region has 14 residues. Per germline, CDR1 MNHNS and CDR2 SASEGT. V lost 8 bases and J lost 5; bases outside the gene matches: 6. The CDR3 spells CASGTGGALTEAFF. For the CDR3, the DNA is TGTGCCAGCGGGACAGGGGGCGCGTTGACTGAAGCTTTCTTT.

This rearrangement joins TRBV6-1 to TRBJ1-1; D call uncertain. Germline V gene lookup returns CDR1 MNHNS and CDR2 SASEGT. V gave up 6 bases and J gave up 0 bases, with 11 bases separating them. This CDR3 is built from 14 residues. The CDR3 coding sequence is TGTGCCAGCAGGCTTGGGCAGTTGAACACTGAAGCTTTCTTT. It encodes CASRLGQLNTEAFF.

This clone is a singleton in its sample. CDR3 DNA: TGTGCCAGCAGTCCTAGCGGCGGAGAGACCCAGTACTTC. It is translated as CASSPSGGETQYF. The chain links TRBV7-3 to TRBJ2-5; TRBD2 aligns across 7 bases. This CDR3 has 13 residues. V was pared by 6 bases and J by 4 bases, with 5 bases of the junction left unmatched. Germline lookup yields CDR1 SGHTA and CDR2 FQGTGA.

The chain employs TRBV7-2 and TRBJ1-5; TRBD1 agrees at 7 bases. The V and J ends lost 1 base and 9 bases, in that order; junction bases with no gene match: 9. The germline V gene has CDR1 SGHTA and CDR2 FQGNSA. The CDR3 loop spans 15 amino acids. The DNA for the CDR3 is TGTGCCAGCAGCTTAGGGGACAGCCTAATCAGGCCCCAGCATTTT. Translation gives CASSLGDSLIRPQHF.

The V call is TRBV6-1, the J call TRBJ1-2; D unclear. Germline CDR1 and CDR2: MNHNS and SASEGT. V was clipped by 2 bases and J by 8 bases, with 15 bases between them. This CDR3 is built from 14 residues. CDR3 residues: CASSESSGSGGYTF. CDR3 nucleotide sequence: TGTGCCAGCAGTGAAAGTTCGGGGTCGGGCGGCTACACCTTC.

J is TRBJ2-7 and V is TRBV7-9, with TRBD1 matching over 11 bases. CDR1 is SEHNR, CDR2 FQNEAQ, per germline (reference sequence). The CDR3 loop spans 15 amino acids. Unmatched junction bases numbered 6, after V lost 3 bases and J lost 5 bases. The CDR3 coding sequence is TGTGCCAGCAGCTTGGGACAGGGGGGATTCGACGAGCAGTACTTC. This translates into CASSLGQGGFDEQYF.

The chain links TRBV19 to TRBJ1-1; D not resolved. V gave up 0 bases and J gave up 4 bases, with 6 bases separating them. Germline V gene lookup returns CDR1 LNHDA and CDR2 SQIVND (reference sequence). The CDR3 is 13 amino acids. In nucleotides, the CDR3 is TGTGCCAGTAGTATAGACCCGTCCACTGAAGCTTTCTTT. Its protein product is CASSIDPSTEAFF.

V usage is TRBV30 and J usage is TRBJ1-2; no definite D call. The CDR3 totals 13 residues. The V and J ends lost 0 bases and 2 bases respectively, with 7 bases between them. Germline assignment: CDR1 GTSNPN and CDR2 SVGIG (reference sequence). CDR3 in amino acids: CAWSVRLNYGYTF. Written as DNA, the CDR3 is TGTGCCTGGAGTGTCAGGTTAAACTATGGCTACACCTTC.

The CDR3 sequence: CASSLGAGQTYEQYF. CDR3 nucleotide sequence: TGTGCCAGCAGCTTAGGGGCGGGGCAGACCTACGAGCAGTACTTC. This chain connects TRBV7-2 to TRBJ2-7; possible D gene TRBD2, 6 bases. This CDR3 is 15 amino acids long. V dropped 1 base and J dropped 2 bases, with 12 bases sitting between them. Germline V gene data show CDR1 as SGHTA and CDR2 as FQGNSA. Full variable domain (rest looked up from reference TRBV7-2 and TRBJ2-7): GAGVSQSPSNKVTEKGKDVELRCDPISGHTALYWYRQSLGQGLEFLIYFQGNSAPDKSGLPSDRFSAERTGGSVSTLTIQRTQQEDSAVYLCASSLGAGQTYEQYFGPGTRLTVT.